This T cell receptor (beta chain) was identified during a study of T cell clusters in autoimmune cytopenias. Multiplex touch-down PCR amplified TRB using TRB-A and TRB-B pools in one tube. Reprocessing the multiplex PCR reads, TCRdb reports a single entry for every CDR3 protein and omits DNA. The table for this sample gives approximately 5,000 distinct CDR3 sequences. Germline-derived CDR1 and CDR2 are KGHSH and LQKENI. The CDR3 consists of 13 residues. Study observations and caveats: TRB repertoire shifts in secondary cytopenia and chronic lymphocytic leukemia mostly reflected lymphoma, not autoimmunity. Exclusive TRB clusters were 2.5 to 3-fold more numerous in healthy donors than in active autoimmune hepatitis.

With respect to this clonotype: Its cognate antigen is unknown.

Each sample's input was roughly 230 ng genomic DNA, some 38,000 genome equivalents. These same data were also listed under a study on T cell repertoires in aging, cancer and after chemotherapy.

This rearrangement joins TRBV18 to TRBJ1-1. This TCR derives from a human donor in good health. The specimen sequenced was peripheral blood. The CDR3 reads CASSPEHVAEAFF. Variable domain in full (rest from reference TRBV18 and TRBJ1-1): NAGVMQNPRHLVRRRGQEARLRCSPMKGHSHVYWYRQLPEEGLKFMVYLQKENIIDESGMPKERFSAEFPKEGPSILRIQQVVRGDSAAYFCASSPEHVAEAFFGQGTRLTVV.